This passage covers 25 T cell receptor beta chains from one sample sequenced in a study of OX40 agonist ivuxolimab in advanced cancers. Profiling relied on immunoSEQ multiplex PCR, and the TCRdb table lists in-frame clones only, not all of them. The sample lists some 87,000 clones, 90% occurring once. The sample was CD4+ or CD8+ T cells sorted from blood, taken in a trial of the OX40 agonist ivuxolimab. The receptors were gathered from an adult with an advanced solid tumor such as melanoma, head and neck, liver or kidney cancer.

This sequence joins TRBV19 and TRBJ2-3, with 13 bases fitting TRBD2. V shed 5 bases, J shed 4 bases, and the junction held 6 bases outside the gene matches. The CDR3 length is 16 residues. Per germline, CDR1 LNHDA and CDR2 SQIVND (reference sequence). The CDR3 protein is CASSLRTSGSPDTQYF. CDR3 DNA: TGTGCCAGTAGTCTAAGGACTAGCGGGAGTCCAGATACGCAGTATTTT. The variable domain in full, with the rest retrieved from reference TRBV19 and TRBJ2-3, is DGGITQSPKYLFRKEGQNVTLSCEQNLNHDAMYWYRQDPGQGLRLIYYSQIVNDFQKGDIAEGYSVSREKKESFPLTVTSAQKNPTAFYLCASSLRTSGSPDTQYFGPGTRLTVL.

This rearrangement joins TRBV2 to TRBJ2-7; 11 bases agree with TRBD2. There are 17 residues in the CDR3. The germline V gene encodes CDR1 SNHLY and CDR2 FYNNEI. The trim removed 3 bases at V and 6 bases at J, leaving 13 bases unmatched. CDR3 sequence: CASSDTSGSPGASEQYF. The CDR3 bases are TGTGCCAGCAGTGATACTAGCGGGAGCCCCGGGGCTTCCGAGCAGTACTTC.

The rearrangement joins TRBV28 to TRBJ2-7; TRBD1 matches at 7 bases. The CDR3 length is 14 residues. Trimming at V came to 5 bases and at J to 1 base, leaving 5 bases not matched to a gene. Germline CDR1 MDHEN, CDR2 SYDVKM. CDR3: CASSAPGQSYEQYF. CDR3 nucleotide sequence: TGTGCCAGCAGTGCCCCGGGACAGTCCTACGAGCAGTACTTC.

The chain has TRBV6-5 and TRBJ2-3, with D hard to call. V lost 6 bases and J lost 1, with 8 bases in between. The CDR3 is 13 residues long. Germline assignment: CDR1 MNHEY and CDR2 SVGAGI. The CDR3 sequence is CASRSARTDTQYF. DNA for the CDR3: TGTGCCAGCAGGTCCGCCCGCACAGATACGCAGTATTTT.

The chain links TRBV7-9 to TRBJ2-5; D unclear. The germline V gene has CDR1 SEHNR and CDR2 FQNEAQ (reference sequence). This CDR3 comprises 13 residues. V lost 3 bases and J 7 bases, leaving 12 bases between the germline ends. The CDR3 bases are TGTGCCAGCAGCTTTGCGGAGACGGGGACCCAGTACTTC. Its protein is CASSFAETGTQYF.

The rearrangement links TRBV16 to TRBJ2-7; 9 bases are a match to TRBD1. The V gene's germline CDR1 is KGHSY and CDR2 FQNENV. The V segment lost 4 bases and the J segment 7 bases; nucleotides outside the gene matches: 8. The CDR3 is 14 amino acids. The CDR3 bases are TGTGCCAGCAGCCCCCGGACAGGGGTTGGGGAGCAGTACTTC. This encodes CASSPRTGVGEQYF.

By sample fraction, this clone is medium-sized (0.01 to 0.1%). The V and J genes are TRBV28 and TRBJ1-2; D may be TRBD1 (6 bases). The CDR3 has 12 amino acids. Trimming took off 11 bases at V and 8 bases at J, with 18 bases between the two ends. Looked up from germline, CDR1 is MDHEN and CDR2 is SYDVKM. CDR3: CALGRGDGGYTF. The CDR3, as DNA: TGTGCCCTCGGCAGGGGCGATGGCGGCTACACCTTC.

This chain uses TRBV19 with TRBJ2-1; 14 bases are a match to TRBD2. The length of the CDR3 is 21 residues. The junction had 23 bases not matched to a gene; V was cut back by 6 bases and J by 7 bases. Looked up from germline, CDR1 is LNHDA and CDR2 is SQIVND (reference sequence). The CDR3 reads CASSMTWRLAGGKDGLNEQFF. The CDR3 bases are TGTGCCAGTAGCATGACCTGGAGACTAGCGGGAGGGAAGGATGGTTTAAATGAGCAGTTCTTC.

The chain has TRBV5-5 and TRBJ1-2, with D possibly TRBD1 on 5 matching bases. Trimming cost V 6 bases and J 5 bases, with 14 bases left between them. CDR3 length equals 13 residues. CDR1 is SGHKS, CDR2 YYEKEE, per germline (reference sequence). This chain's CDR3 is CASTMFGGYGYTF. CDR3 DNA sequence: TGTGCCAGCACCATGTTCGGGGGTTATGGCTACACCTTC.

This clone came up once. The chain couples TRBV7-9 to TRBJ1-4; 7 bases are a match to TRBD1. Trimming removed 5 bases from V and 8 bases from J; junction bases left unmatched: 11. This CDR3 comprises 15 residues. Looked up from germline, CDR1 is SEHNR and CDR2 is FQNEAQ (reference sequence). The CDR3 DNA reads as TGTGCCAGCAGCCCCACCGAGACAGGGAGGGAAAAACTGTTTTTT. This translates into CASSPTETGREKLFF. The variable domain in full, completed from reference TRBV7-9 and TRBJ1-4, reads DTGVSQNPRHKITKRGQNVTFRCDPISEHNRLYWYRQTLGQGPEFLTYFQNEAQLEKSRLLSDRFSAERPKGSFSTLEIQRTEQGDSAMYLCASSPTETGREKLFFGSGTQLSVL.

This chain joins TRBV6-5 and TRBJ2-1; D may be TRBD2 (6 bases). Trimming cost V 6 bases and J 3 bases, with 15 bases left between them. This CDR3 is built from 15 residues. The germline V gene has CDR1 MNHEY and CDR2 SVGAGI. CDR3 amino acids: CASSPISGIYNEQFF. The DNA for the CDR3 is TGTGCCAGCAGCCCCATTAGCGGCATCTACAATGAGCAGTTCTTC.

V and J are TRBV18 and TRBJ1-4; possible D gene TRBD1, 5 bases. The CDR3 contains 15 residues. V was clipped by 3 bases and J by 7 bases, with 15 bases between them. Per the germline V gene, CDR1 is KGHSH and CDR2 is LQKENI. CDR3 residues: CASSPEGPAGEKLFF. The DNA of the CDR3 is TGTGCCAGCTCACCGGAGGGACCGGCGGGTGAAAAACTGTTTTTT.

This chain joins TRBV5-5 and TRBJ1-4, with TRBD1 identical over 7 bases. Germline trimming cut 4 bases from V and 4 bases from J; bases unmatched to any gene: 10. CDR3 size: 16 residues. Germline CDR1 is SGHKS and CDR2 is YYEKEE (reference sequence). This CDR3 reads CASSPGSGQNNEKLFF. CDR3 in DNA: TGTGCCAGCAGCCCGGGGTCGGGACAGAATAATGAAAAACTGTTTTTT.

The CDR3 loop is CASSLDGGNSPLHF. The CDR3 DNA reads TGTGCCAGCAGCTTAGATGGGGGAAATTCACCCCTCCACTTT. J is TRBJ1-6 and V is TRBV7-9; D is possibly TRBD1 (5 bases). Germline V CDR1 and CDR2: SEHNR, FQNEAQ (reference sequence). The CDR3 totals 14 residues. V lost 1 base, J lost 7 bases, and 8 bases lay in between.

V is TRBV5-4 and J is TRBJ2-7; D is undetermined. This CDR3 is 15 amino acids long. V was trimmed by 0 bases and J by 2 bases, leaving 12 bases between them. In germline, CDR1 is SGHNT, CDR2 YYREEE (reference sequence). This CDR3 reads CASSLVGQTTYEQYF. The CDR3 nucleotides read TGTGCCAGCAGCTTGGTTGGCCAAACTACCTACGAGCAGTACTTC.

The chain employs TRBV7-6 and TRBJ1-1; D remains ambiguous. Germline CDR1 and CDR2: SGHVS and FNYEAQ. Trimming shortened V by 5 bases and J by 1 base, and 11 bases separated the two germline ends. The CDR3 totals 14 residues. CDR3 in amino acids: CASSPRPRNTEAFF. The CDR3 nucleotides read TGTGCCAGCAGCCCGCGGCCGCGGAACACTGAAGCTTTCTTT.

The count of this clone is one. The rearrangement joins TRBV9 to TRBJ2-3; D ambiguous. Trimming took off 0 bases at V and 2 bases at J, with 7 bases between the two ends. The CDR3 has 14 residues. The germline V gene encodes CDR1 SGDLS and CDR2 YYNGEE. Here the CDR3 reads CASSVVDDTDTQYF. CDR3 DNA: TGTGCCAGCAGCGTAGTGGATGACACAGATACGCAGTATTTT.

A few counts support this clone. This chain uses TRBV23-1 with TRBJ2-7, with 8 bases that match TRBD1. TRBV23-1 is an open reading frame whose function is uncertain. Unmatched junction bases numbered 8, after V lost 3 bases and J lost 1 base. This CDR3 spans 16 amino acids. The CDR3 loop reads CASSHQGQGQSYEQYF. DNA of the CDR3: TGCGCCAGCAGTCATCAAGGACAGGGCCAATCCTACGAGCAGTACTTC.

This clone was counted only a few times. The rearrangement joins TRBV7-2 to TRBJ2-2; TRBD2 matches at 10 bases. CDR1 and CDR2 (germline): SGHTA, FQGNSA. This CDR3 comprises 14 residues. V shed 4 bases and J 7 bases; nucleotides not matched to a gene: 3. DNA of the CDR3: TGTGCCAGCAGCTCGGGACTAGCGAGCGGGGAGCTGTTTTTT. Protein: CASSSGLASGELFF.

This chain connects TRBV9 to TRBJ2-7, with TRBD2 identical over 10 bases. V was pared by 4 bases and J by 2 bases, with 3 bases of the junction left unmatched. This CDR3 comprises 14 residues. Germline CDR1 SGDLS, CDR2 YYNGEE. CDR3 residues: CASSIGLAAYEQYF. The CDR3 region has the DNA TGTGCCAGCAGCATCGGACTAGCGGCCTACGAGCAGTACTTC.

The rearrangement links TRBV30 to TRBJ2-5; no definite D call. Between the trimmed V and J ends, which lost 6 bases and 0 bases, there was a span of 8 bases. The CDR3 extends over 12 amino acids. Germline CDR1 reads GTSNPN; CDR2 reads SVGIG (reference sequence). The CDR3 spells CACRMYQETQYF. The DNA of the CDR3 is TGTGCCTGTCGCATGTACCAAGAGACCCAGTACTTC.

The chain is built from TRBV27 and TRBJ2-7; no clear D gene. The CDR3 runs 13 residues. CDR1 MNHEY and CDR2 SMNVEV come from the germline V gene (reference sequence). Trimming stripped 4 bases from V and 7 bases from J, with 14 bases between. CDR3 residues: CASSSARLYEQYF. In DNA, the CDR3 is TGTGCCAGCAGTTCCGCCAGACTGTATGAGCAGTACTTC.

The chain recombines TRBV25-1 with TRBJ2-3, with D tentatively TRBD1 (5 bases). From germline, CDR1 is MGHDK and CDR2 SYGVNS. V shed 6 bases and J shed 5 bases, with 15 bases lying between them. The CDR3 extends over 14 amino acids. In DNA form, the CDR3 reads TGTGCCAGCAGGCCGGACAAAGGGGAAGATACGCAGTATTTT. It yields the protein CASRPDKGEDTQYF.

The chain uses TRBV25-1 and TRBJ2-2; D is unresolved. Germline CDR1 MGHDK, CDR2 SYGVNS. Trimming took 2 bases from V and 2 from J, leaving 9 bases between them. The CDR3 consists of 15 residues. Here the CDR3 reads CASSEMAANTGELFF. Here the CDR3 DNA reads TGTGCCAGCAGTGAAATGGCAGCTAACACCGGGGAGCTGTTTTTT. Full variable domain (rest looked up from reference TRBV25-1 and TRBJ2-2): EADIYQTPRYLVIGTGKKITLECSQTMGHDKMYWYQQDPGMELHLIHYSYGVNSTEKGDLSSESTVSRIRTEHFPLTLESARPSHTSQYLCASSEMAANTGELFFGEGSRLTVL.

The V and J genes are TRBV10-2 and TRBJ1-4; D gene ambiguous. Trimming took off 5 bases at V and 1 base at J, with 17 bases between the two ends. Germline V lookup: CDR1 WSHSY, CDR2 SAAADI. This CDR3 contains 17 residues. In DNA, the CDR3 is TGCGCCAGCAGTACATGGGCCTCGGCACGAACTAATGAAAAACTGTTTTTT. It specifies CASSTWASARTNEKLFF.